The rows below give T cell receptor beta chains drawn from one sample of a study of T cell changes during pregnancy in multiple sclerosis. TCRdb's copy holds only in-frame clones and misses some; the assay was immunoSEQ multiplex PCR. The profile shows 45,000 to 60,000 clones, roughly 94% of them singletons. The source material was CD4+ T cells from peripheral blood mononuclear cells, sampled in the second trimester of pregnancy. All receptors come from a female donor with multiple sclerosis, enrolled in a pregnancy study. The CDR3 runs from the conserved cysteine through the conserved F or W. The D gene is left open where the match is weak. Expanded clones get a size class; other rows say once, few or many, or leave the size out.

D: TRBD2
J: TRBJ2-6
V: TRBV7-9
size: once
CDR3: CASSPRGGGPAGANVLTF
DNA: TGTGCCAGCAGCCCGCGGGGGGGAGGGCCGGCGGGGGCCAACGTCCTGACTTTC

D: .
J: TRBJ1-1
V: TRBV5-1
size: .
CDR3: CASSPGYGYTEAFF
DNA: TGCGCCAGCAGCCCGGGATACGGGTACACTGAAGCTTTCTTT

D: TRBD2
J: TRBJ2-5
V: TRBV11-2
size: .
CDR3: CASSAGLAEETQYF
DNA: TGTGCCAGCAGCGCGGGACTAGCGGAAGAGACCCAGTACTTC

D: .
J: TRBJ1-2
V: TRBV28
size: .
CDR3: CASSVYSYGYTF
DNA: TGTGCCAGCAGTGTGTACAGCTATGGCTACACCTTC

D: .
J: TRBJ2-4
V: TRBV5-1
size: .
CDR3: CASSLVGGGENIQYF
DNA: TGCGCCAGCAGCTTGGTTGGGGGGGGCGAAAACATTCAGTACTTC

D: .
J: TRBJ2-6
V: TRBV9
size: .
CDR3: CASSVAVPGANVLTF
DNA: TGTGCCAGCAGCGTAGCGGTTCCTGGGGCCAACGTCCTGACTTTC

D: .
J: TRBJ1-2
V: TRBV5-6
size: .
CDR3: CASSLSDRSTF
DNA: TGTGCCAGCAGCTTGTCCGACAGGTCCACCTTC

D: .
J: TRBJ1-1
V: TRBV11-2
size: .
CDR3: CASSPRRGQNTEAFF
DNA: TGTGCCAGCAGCCCCCGTAGAGGACAGAACACTGAAGCTTTCTTT

D: TRBD1
J: TRBJ2-7
V: TRBV4-2
size: .
CDR3: CASSQLTPGQGGHEQYF
DNA: TGTGCCAGCAGCCAACTCACCCCGGGACAGGGGGGTCACGAGCAGTACTTC

D: .
J: TRBJ1-3
V: TRBV6-5
size: .
CDR3: CASGIGGAGNTIYF
DNA: TGTGCCAGCGGAATAGGGGGTGCTGGAAACACCATATATTTT

D: .
J: TRBJ1-1
V: TRBV6-5
size: few
CDR3: CASSHSGDYTEAFF
DNA: TGTGCCAGCAGCCACTCGGGGGACTACACTGAAGCTTTCTTT

D: .
J: TRBJ2-3
V: TRBV14
size: .
CDR3: CASSQLRDTQYF
DNA: TGTGCCAGCAGCCAACTTCGAGATACGCAGTATTTT

D: TRBD1
J: TRBJ1-2
V: TRBV7-2
size: .
CDR3: CASSPGQAGYTF
DNA: TGTGCCAGCAGCCCGGGACAGGCAGGCTACACCTTC

D: .
J: TRBJ1-5
V: TRBV6-1
size: .
CDR3: CASGTSNQPQHF
DNA: TGTGCCAGCGGTACAAGCAATCAGCCCCAGCATTTT

D: .
J: TRBJ2-7
V: TRBV7-2
size: .
CDR3: CASSLGPGAYEQYF
DNA: TGTGCCAGCAGCTTAGGCCCGGGTGCCTACGAGCAGTACTTC

D: .
J: TRBJ2-1
V: TRBV6-5
size: .
CDR3: CASNGRGLNEQFF
DNA: TGTGCCAGCAATGGGCGGGGGCTAAATGAGCAGTTCTTC

D: TRBD2
J: TRBJ2-4
V: TRBV7-3
size: .
CDR3: CASSFGLAGDIQYF
DNA: TGTGCCAGCAGCTTTGGACTAGCGGGCGACATTCAGTACTTC

D: .
J: TRBJ2-1
V: TRBV6-6
size: .
CDR3: CASTIRGGGGGNEQFF
DNA: TGTGCCAGCACCATAAGGGGGGGTGGCGGTGGCAATGAGCAGTTCTTC

D: TRBD2
J: TRBJ2-7
V: TRBV2
size: .
CDR3: CASAIQRGSSYEQYF
DNA: TGTGCCAGCGCGATACAGCGGGGCAGCTCCTACGAGCAGTACTTC

D: TRBD1
J: TRBJ2-7
V: TRBV29-1
size: .
CDR3: CSVEGQGAYEQYF
DNA: TGCAGCGTTGAAGGACAGGGAGCGTACGAGCAGTACTTC

D: TRBD1
J: TRBJ2-2
V: TRBV30
size: .
CDR3: CAWRSPDRGRVGELFF
DNA: TGTGCCTGGAGATCACCGGACAGGGGGCGGGTCGGGGAGCTGTTTTTT

D: .
J: TRBJ1-5
V: TRBV15
size: .
CDR3: CATSRDHAYRGGNQPQHF
DNA: TGTGCCACCAGCAGAGATCACGCCTATCGCGGGGGGAATCAGCCCCAGCATTTT

D: TRBD1
J: TRBJ1-2
V: TRBV6-1
size: .
CDR3: CASRDGTGQGYTF
DNA: TGTGCCAGCAGGGACGGGACAGGGCAAGGCTACACCTTC

D: TRBD1
J: TRBJ2-7
V: TRBV11-2
size: .
CDR3: CASSLLGQGYEQYF
DNA: TGTGCCAGCAGCCTTTTGGGACAGGGCTACGAGCAGTACTTC

D: TRBD1
J: TRBJ2-7
V: TRBV2
size: .
CDR3: CASSGTGQISSYEQYF
DNA: TGTGCCAGCAGTGGGACAGGGCAAATTAGCTCCTACGAGCAGTACTTC

D: .
J: TRBJ2-1
V: TRBV2
size: once
CDR3: CASSPRDYNEQFF
DNA: TGTGCCAGCAGTCCCCGGGACTACAATGAGCAGTTCTTC

D: .
J: TRBJ2-1
V: TRBV27
size: .
CDR3: CASSLLLDYNEQFF
DNA: TGTGCCAGCAGTTTATTACTAGACTACAATGAGCAGTTCTTC

D: .
J: TRBJ1-1
V: TRBV15
size: .
CDR3: CATSTPRGRGTEAFF
DNA: TGTGCCACCAGCACCCCAAGGGGGAGAGGAACTGAAGCTTTCTTT

D: TRBD1
J: TRBJ2-5
V: TRBV9
size: .
CDR3: CASSERGDRAQETQYF
DNA: TGTGCCAGCAGCGAAAGAGGGGACAGGGCGCAAGAGACCCAGTACTTC

D: .
J: TRBJ2-5
V: TRBV5-6
size: .
CDR3: CASSLFTEQETQYF
DNA: TGTGCCAGCAGCTTATTCACGGAGCAAGAGACCCAGTACTTC

D: TRBD1
J: TRBJ2-2
V: TRBV10-1
size: .
CDR3: CASSDRGLDTGELFF
DNA: TGCGCCAGCAGTGACAGGGGGCTGGACACCGGGGAGCTGTTTTTT

D: TRBD1
J: TRBJ1-2
V: TRBV4-1
size: .
CDR3: CASSQPGQGDGYTF
DNA: TGCGCCAGCAGCCAACCCGGACAGGGGGATGGCTACACCTTC

D: TRBD2
J: TRBJ2-1
V: TRBV6-1
size: .
CDR3: CASSVWGPGLAGRNNEQFF
DNA: TGTGCCAGCAGTGTATGGGGACCGGGACTAGCGGGAAGGAACAATGAGCAGTTCTTC

D: TRBD1
J: TRBJ1-1
V: TRBV2
size: .
CDR3: CASRLDRGMFTEAFF
DNA: TGTGCCAGCAGACTTGACAGGGGGATGTTCACTGAAGCTTTCTTT

D: .
J: TRBJ2-6
V: TRBV6-4
size: .
CDR3: CASSPWSGILSGANVLTF
DNA: TGTGCCAGCAGTCCCTGGTCAGGGATTCTCTCTGGGGCCAACGTCCTGACTTTC

D: .
J: TRBJ1-5
V: TRBV27
size: .
CDR3: CASSPRQFSNQPQHF
DNA: TGTGCCAGCAGTCCCCGACAGTTTAGCAATCAGCCCCAGCATTTT

D: TRBD1
J: TRBJ2-3
V: TRBV25-1
size: .
CDR3: CASSRTGISTDTQYF
DNA: TGTGCCAGCAGTCGGACAGGGATAAGCACAGATACGCAGTATTTT

D: TRBD2
J: TRBJ2-1
V: TRBV19
size: .
CDR3: CASSIPGTRGSEQFF
DNA: TGTGCCAGTAGTATTCCCGGGACTAGGGGGTCCGAGCAGTTCTTC

D: .
J: TRBJ2-7
V: TRBV27
size: .
CDR3: CASSLSWQNYEQYF
DNA: TGTGCCAGCAGTTTATCCTGGCAGAACTACGAGCAGTACTTC

D: .
J: TRBJ2-6
V: TRBV28
size: .
CDR3: CASSPPPRANVLTF
DNA: TGTGCCAGCAGTCCACCTCCTAGGGCCAACGTCCTGACTTTC

D: TRBD1
J: TRBJ1-1
V: TRBV28
size: once
CDR3: CASSLPQQGGGNTEAFF
DNA: TGTGCCAGCAGTTTACCCCAACAGGGGGGAGGGAACACTGAAGCTTTCTTT

D: TRBD1
J: TRBJ1-6
V: TRBV9
size: .
CDR3: CASSLDREYSPLHF
DNA: TGTGCCAGCAGCTTGGACAGGGAATACTCACCCCTCCACTTT